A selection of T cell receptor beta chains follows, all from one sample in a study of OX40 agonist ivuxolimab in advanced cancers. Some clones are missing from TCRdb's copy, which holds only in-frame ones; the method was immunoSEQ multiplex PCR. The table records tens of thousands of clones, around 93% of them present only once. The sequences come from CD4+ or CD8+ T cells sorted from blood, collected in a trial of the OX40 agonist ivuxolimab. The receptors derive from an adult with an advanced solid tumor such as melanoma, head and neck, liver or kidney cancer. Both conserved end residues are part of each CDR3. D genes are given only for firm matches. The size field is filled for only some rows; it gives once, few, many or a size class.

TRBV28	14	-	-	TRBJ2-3	CASSFLGMTDTQYF	TGTGCCAGCAGCTTTCTCGGGATGACAGATACGCAGTATTTT
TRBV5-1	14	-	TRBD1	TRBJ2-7	CASGTGTGGIEQYF	TGCGCCAGCGGGACCGGGACAGGGGGAATAGAGCAGTACTTC
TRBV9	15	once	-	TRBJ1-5	CASSPGQISNQPQHF	TGTGCCAGCAGCCCCGGACAGATTAGCAATCAGCCCCAGCATTTT
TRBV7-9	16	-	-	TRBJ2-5	CATRSGLRGFQETQYF	TGTGCCACCCGTTCGGGGCTCCGGGGTTTCCAAGAGACCCAGTACTTC
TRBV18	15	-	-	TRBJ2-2	CASSPSVGNTGELFF	TGTGCCAGCTCACCCTCGGTGGGAAACACCGGGGAGCTGTTTTTT
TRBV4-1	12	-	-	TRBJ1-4	CASSQGGEKLFF	TGCGCCAGCAGCCAAGGGGGTGAAAAACTGTTTTTT
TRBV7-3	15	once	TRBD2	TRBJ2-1	CASSLRLAGYNEQFF	TGTGCCAGCAGCTTACGGCTAGCGGGTTACAATGAGCAGTTCTTC
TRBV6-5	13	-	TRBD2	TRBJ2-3	CASGLARTDTQYF	TGTGCCAGCGGACTAGCGCGCACAGATACGCAGTATTTT
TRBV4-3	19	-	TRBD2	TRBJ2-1	CASSQAIIRRTSGGNEQFF	TGCGCCAGCAGCCAAGCTATTATCCGACGGACTAGCGGGGGAAATGAGCAGTTCTTC
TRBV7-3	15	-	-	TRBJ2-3	CASSLTGRIQDTQYF	TGTGCCAGCAGCTTAACGGGTAGAATCCAAGATACGCAGTATTTT
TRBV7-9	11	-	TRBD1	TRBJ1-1	CASSPRGEAFF	TGTGCCAGCAGCCCCAGGGGGGAAGCTTTCTTT
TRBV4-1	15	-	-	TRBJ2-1	CASSPTPLSGNEQFF	TGCGCCAGCAGCCCCACCCCTCTATCCGGCAATGAGCAGTTCTTC
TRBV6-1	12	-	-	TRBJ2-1	CASSKLDNEQFF	TGTGCCAGCAGTAAGCTAGACAATGAGCAGTTCTTC
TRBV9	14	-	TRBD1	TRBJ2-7	CASSAAGGSYEQYF	TGTGCCAGCAGCGCCGCAGGGGGATCCTACGAGCAGTACTTC
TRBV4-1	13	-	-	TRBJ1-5	CASSRQINQPQHF	TGCGCCAGCAGCCGTCAAATCAATCAGCCCCAGCATTTT
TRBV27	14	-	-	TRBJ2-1	CASSLGSSYNEQFF	TGTGCCAGCAGTTTAGGGAGCTCCTACAATGAGCAGTTCTTC
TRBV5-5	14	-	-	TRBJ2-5	CASSLRVYEETQYF	TGTGCCAGCAGCTTGAGGGTATACGAGGAGACCCAGTACTTC
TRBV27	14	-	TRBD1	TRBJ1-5	CASSLQGAYQPQHF	TGTGCCAGCAGTTTACAGGGGGCCTATCAGCCCCAGCATTTT
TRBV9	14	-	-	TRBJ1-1	CASRIIQGGTEAFF	TGTGCCAGCAGAATAATACAGGGAGGAACTGAAGCTTTCTTT
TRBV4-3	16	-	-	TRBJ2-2	CASSQDGAGFAGELFF	TGCGCCAGCAGCCAAGACGGTGCGGGGTTCGCCGGGGAGCTGTTTTTT
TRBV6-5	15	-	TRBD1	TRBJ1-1	CASSIQGSLNTEAFF	TGTGCCAGCAGTATACAGGGGTCTTTAAACACTGAAGCTTTCTTT
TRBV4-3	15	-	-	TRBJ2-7	CASSQEWEATYEQYF	TGCGCCAGCAGCCAAGAGTGGGAGGCCACCTACGAGCAGTACTTC
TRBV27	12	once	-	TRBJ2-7	CASGAARNEQYF	TGTGCCAGCGGAGCGGCCCGTAACGAGCAGTACTTC
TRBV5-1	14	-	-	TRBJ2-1	CASSLESVVNEQFF	TGCGCCAGCAGCTTGGAGTCCGTAGTGAATGAGCAGTTCTTC
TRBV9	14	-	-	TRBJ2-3	CASSVEGSTDTQYF	TGTGCCAGCAGCGTAGAAGGGAGCACAGATACGCAGTATTTT
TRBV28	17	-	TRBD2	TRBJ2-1	CASSLFTSGRLHNEQFF	TGTGCCAGCAGTTTATTTACTAGCGGGAGACTTCACAATGAGCAGTTCTTC
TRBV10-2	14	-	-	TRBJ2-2	CASSEIGNTGELFF	TGCGCCAGCAGTGAAATCGGGAACACCGGGGAGCTGTTTTTT
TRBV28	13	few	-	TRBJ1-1	CASSPRTPQEAFF	TGTGCCAGCAGTCCCAGGACACCGCAAGAAGCTTTCTTT
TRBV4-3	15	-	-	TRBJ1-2	CASSQEGARNYGYTF	TGCGCCAGCAGCCAAGAGGGAGCCAGAAACTATGGCTACACCTTC
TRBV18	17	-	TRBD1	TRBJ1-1	CASSPEVENRGDTEAFF	TGTGCCAGCTCACCAGAAGTGGAAAACAGGGGGGACACTGAAGCTTTCTTT
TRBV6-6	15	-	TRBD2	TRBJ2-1	CASILSGGAVDEQFF	TGTGCCAGCATTCTTAGCGGGGGGGCGGTGGATGAGCAGTTCTTC
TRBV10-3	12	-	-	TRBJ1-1	CAIRDSNTEAFF	TGTGCCATCAGAGACAGTAACACTGAAGCTTTCTTT
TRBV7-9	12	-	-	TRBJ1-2	CASSLEGIGYTF	TGTGCCAGCAGCTTAGAAGGGATAGGCTACACCTTC
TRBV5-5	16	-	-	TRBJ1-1	CASSFRTFGQNTEAFF	TGTGCCAGCAGCTTCAGGACGTTCGGGCAGAACACTGAAGCTTTCTTT
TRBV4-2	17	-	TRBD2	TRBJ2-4	CASSQELAGGSGNIQYF	TGTGCCAGCAGCCAAGAACTAGCGGGGGGGTCGGGAAACATTCAGTACTTC
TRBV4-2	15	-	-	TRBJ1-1	CATSTGPPMNTEAFF	TGTGCCACGTCCACAGGACCCCCAATGAACACTGAAGCTTTCTTT
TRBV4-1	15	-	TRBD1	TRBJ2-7	CASSPAGTGLYEQYF	TGCGCCAGCAGCCCAGCCGGGACAGGGCTGTACGAGCAGTACTTC
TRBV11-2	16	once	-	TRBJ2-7	CASSSLGGSSVGEQYF	TGTGCCAGCAGCTCTTTAGGGGGATCGTCGGTTGGCGAGCAGTACTTC
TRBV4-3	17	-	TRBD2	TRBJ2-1	CASSQDRGAGGYNEQFF	TGCGCCAGCAGCCAAGATCGGGGGGCGGGAGGGTACAATGAGCAGTTCTTC
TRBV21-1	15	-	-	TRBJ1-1	CASSPPGTGETEAFF	TGTGCCAGCAGCCCTCCCGGGACAGGGGAGACTGAAGCTTTCTTT
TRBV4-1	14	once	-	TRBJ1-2	CASSQYAVNYGYTF	TGCGCCAGCAGCCAATATGCGGTAAACTATGGCTACACCTTC
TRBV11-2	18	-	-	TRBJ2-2	CASSLETGQGLWAGELFF	TGTGCCAGCAGCTTAGAAACAGGGCAAGGGCTCTGGGCCGGGGAGCTGTTTTTT
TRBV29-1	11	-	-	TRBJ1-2	CSVEGFYGYTF	TGCAGCGTGGAGGGATTCTATGGCTACACCTTC
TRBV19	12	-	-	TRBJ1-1	CASASGNTEAFF	TGTGCCAGTGCCTCCGGGAACACTGAAGCTTTCTTT
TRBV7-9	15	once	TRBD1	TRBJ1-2	CASSLFMAGGDGYTF	TGTGCCAGCAGCTTATTTATGGCAGGGGGCGATGGCTACACCTTC
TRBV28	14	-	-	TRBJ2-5	CASSLGVRGQTQYF	TGTGCCAGCAGTTTAGGTGTCAGGGGTCAGACCCAGTACTTC
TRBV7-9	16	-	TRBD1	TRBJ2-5	CASSFSPGQGRGTQYF	TGTGCCAGCAGCTTTTCTCCGGGACAGGGACGAGGGACCCAGTACTTC
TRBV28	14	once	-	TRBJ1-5	CASSPEGFGQPQHF	TGTGCCAGCAGCCCCGAGGGGTTCGGTCAGCCCCAGCATTTT
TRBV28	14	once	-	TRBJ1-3	CASSSDSAGNTIYF	TGTGCCAGCAGTTCAGACTCGGCTGGAAACACCATATATTTT
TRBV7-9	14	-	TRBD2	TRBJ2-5	CASSSGLAGVPQYF	TGTGCCAGCAGCTCCGGACTAGCGGGAGTACCCCAGTACTTC
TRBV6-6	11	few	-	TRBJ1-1	CASMMNTEAFF	TGTGCCTCTATGATGAACACTGAAGCTTTCTTT
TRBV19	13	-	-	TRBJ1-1	CASSNSGYTEAFF	TGTGCCAGTAGTAACAGTGGGTACACTGAAGCTTTCTTT
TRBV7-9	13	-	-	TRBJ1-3	CASGPGPGNTIYF	TGTGCCAGCGGACCGGGACCGGGAAACACCATATATTTT
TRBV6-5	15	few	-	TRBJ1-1	CASSWSGKVNTEAFF	TGTGCCAGCAGTTGGTCGGGGAAGGTTAACACTGAAGCTTTCTTT
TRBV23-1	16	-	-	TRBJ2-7	CASSHPHRYFTYEQYF	TGCGCCAGCAGTCATCCCCACAGGTACTTTACCTACGAGCAGTACTTC
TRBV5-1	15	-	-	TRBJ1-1	CASSLLDLMNTEAFF	TGCGCCAGCAGCTTGTTGGACCTTATGAACACTGAAGCTTTCTTT
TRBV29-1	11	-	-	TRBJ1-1	CSVDINTEAFF	TGCAGCGTTGACATAAACACTGAAGCTTTCTTT
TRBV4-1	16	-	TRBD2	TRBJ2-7	CASSQEWTGGVYEQYF	TGCGCCAGCAGCCAAGAATGGACGGGAGGCGTCTACGAGCAGTACTTC